This TCR beta chain was sequenced for a study of human T cells and chemical hapten exposure. The CDR3 has 13 residues. The germline V and J ends were trimmed by 6 bases and 1 base, with 9 bases remaining between them. Time point defined: pre-sensitization, week 0. Treatment meaning: therapeutic diphenylcyclopropenone sensitization with weekly scalp DPC. In the case of this clonotype: Its antigen is not identified.

Via MiXCR, TCRdb re-called the RACE reads, giving one row per CDR3 protein. The table lists around 120,000 distinct CDR3 sequences, roughly 13% of them singletons. Findings and caveats of the study: Expanded TCRs showed more large CDR3 clusters than pre-sensitization or healthy control sets.

This specimen consisted of whole blood, obtained in connection with sensitization to the hapten diphenylcyclopropenone (DPC). The rearrangement links TRBV12-3 or TRBV12-4 to TRBJ1-1; D is uncertain. This clonotype was obtained from a young woman with alopecia areata. Some clones in this sample may be carry-over from other donors' samples. Here the CDR3 reads CASRSKGNTEAFF. In nucleotides, the CDR3 is TGTGCCAGCAGGTCTAAAGGGAACACTGAAGCTTTCTTT.